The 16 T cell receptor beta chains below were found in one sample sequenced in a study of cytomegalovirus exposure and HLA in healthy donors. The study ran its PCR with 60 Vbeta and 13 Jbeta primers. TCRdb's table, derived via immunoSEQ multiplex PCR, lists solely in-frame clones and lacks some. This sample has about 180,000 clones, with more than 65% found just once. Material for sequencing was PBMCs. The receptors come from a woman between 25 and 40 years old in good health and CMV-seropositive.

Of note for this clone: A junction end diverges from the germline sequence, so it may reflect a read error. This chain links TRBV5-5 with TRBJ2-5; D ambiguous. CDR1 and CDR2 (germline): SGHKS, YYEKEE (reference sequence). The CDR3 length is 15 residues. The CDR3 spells CASSLIFTNQETQYF. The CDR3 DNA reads TGTGCCAGCAGCCTCATATTTACTAACCAGGAGACCCAGTACTTC.

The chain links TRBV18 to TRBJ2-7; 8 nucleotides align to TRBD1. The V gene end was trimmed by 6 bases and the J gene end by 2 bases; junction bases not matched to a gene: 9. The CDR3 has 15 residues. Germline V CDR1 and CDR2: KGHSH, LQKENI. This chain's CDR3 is CASSLTTGAAYEQYF. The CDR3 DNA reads TGTGCCAGCTCTCTTACGACAGGGGCGGCCTACGAGCAGTACTTC.

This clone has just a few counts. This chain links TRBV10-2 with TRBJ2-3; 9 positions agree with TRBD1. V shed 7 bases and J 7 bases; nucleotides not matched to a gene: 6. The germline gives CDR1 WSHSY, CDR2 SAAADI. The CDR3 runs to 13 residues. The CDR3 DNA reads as TGCGCCAGCAACACAGGGGGCGGGAATACGCAGTATTTT. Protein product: CASNTGGGNTQYF.

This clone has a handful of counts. For the CDR3, the DNA is TGTGCCAGCACCAAGACAGGTTTTGGTGAGCAGTTCTTC. Translated, it gives CASTKTGFGEQFF. The rearrangement joins TRBV11-3 to TRBJ2-1; possible D gene TRBD1, 6 bases. From germline, CDR1 is SGHNT and CDR2 YENEEA. This CDR3 region has 13 residues. V lost 7 bases to trimming and J lost 9 bases, with 16 bases between them. The full variable domain, rest sourced from reference TRBV11-3 and TRBJ2-1, is EAGVVQSPRYKIIEKKQPVAFWCNPISGHNTLYWYLQNLGQGPELLIRYENEEAVDDSQLPKDRFSAERLKGVDSTLKIQPAELGDSAVYLCASTKTGFGEQFFGPGTRLTVL.

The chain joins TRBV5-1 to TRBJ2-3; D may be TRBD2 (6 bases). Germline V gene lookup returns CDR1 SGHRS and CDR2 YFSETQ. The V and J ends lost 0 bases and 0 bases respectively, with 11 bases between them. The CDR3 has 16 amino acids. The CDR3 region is CASSLGGGPSTDTQYF. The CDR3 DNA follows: TGCGCCAGCAGCTTGGGGGGAGGCCCTAGCACAGATACGCAGTATTTT.

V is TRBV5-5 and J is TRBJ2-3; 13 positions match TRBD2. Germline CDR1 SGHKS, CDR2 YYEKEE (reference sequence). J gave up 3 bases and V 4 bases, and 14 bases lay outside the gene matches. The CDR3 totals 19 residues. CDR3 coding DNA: TGTGCCAGCAGCCCGAGGACTAGCGGGGGCCTTTTTAAGACAGATACGCAGTATTTT. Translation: CASSPRTSGGLFKTDTQYF.

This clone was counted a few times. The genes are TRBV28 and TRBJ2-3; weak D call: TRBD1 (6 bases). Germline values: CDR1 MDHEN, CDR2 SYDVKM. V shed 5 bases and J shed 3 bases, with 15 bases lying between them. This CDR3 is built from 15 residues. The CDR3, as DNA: TGTGCCAGCAGTACCCCTGGGGGCTGGACAGATACGCAGTATTTT. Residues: CASSTPGGWTDTQYF.

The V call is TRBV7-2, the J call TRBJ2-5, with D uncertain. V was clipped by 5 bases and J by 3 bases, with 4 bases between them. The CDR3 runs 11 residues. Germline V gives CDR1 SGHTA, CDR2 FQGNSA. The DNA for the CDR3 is TGTGCCAGCAGCATAAAAGAGACCCAGTACTTC. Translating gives CASSIKETQYF.

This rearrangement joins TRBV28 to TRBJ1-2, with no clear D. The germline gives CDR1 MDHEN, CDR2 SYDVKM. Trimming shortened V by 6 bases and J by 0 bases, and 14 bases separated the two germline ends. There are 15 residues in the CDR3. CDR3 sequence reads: CASRRGLQANYGYTF. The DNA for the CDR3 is TGTGCCAGCAGACGAGGCCTACAAGCTAACTATGGCTACACCTTC.

The CDR3 nucleotides read TGTGCCAGCAGTGAAGCGGGGCAGGGGGATGGCTACACCTTC. The encoded protein is CASSEAGQGDGYTF. The rearrangement joins TRBV6-1 to TRBJ1-2; 7 bases line up with TRBD1. The germline CDR1 and CDR2 sequences are MNHNS and SASEGT. The CDR3 loop spans 14 amino acids. V lost 0 bases to trimming and J lost 6 bases; unmatched junction nucleotides: 4.

The CDR3 here is CASSPGGAGDYYEQYF. The CDR3 coding sequence is TGTGCCAGCAGCCCGGGTGGGGCGGGGGATTACTACGAGCAGTACTTC. The chain carries TRBV7-9 and TRBJ2-7, with TRBD2 identical over 7 bases. This CDR3 spans 16 amino acids. Per germline, CDR1 SEHNR and CDR2 FQNEAQ (reference sequence). Trimming cost V 5 bases and J 3 bases; bases outside gene matches: 13.

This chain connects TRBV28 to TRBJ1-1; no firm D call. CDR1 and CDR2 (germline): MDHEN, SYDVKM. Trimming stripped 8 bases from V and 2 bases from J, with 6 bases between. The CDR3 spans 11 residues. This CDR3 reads CASRGNTEAFF. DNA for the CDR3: TGTGCCAGCCGGGGTAACACTGAAGCTTTCTTT. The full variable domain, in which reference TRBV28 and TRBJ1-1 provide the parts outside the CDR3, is DVKVTQSSRYLVKRTGEKVFLECVQDMDHENMFWYRQDPGLGLRLIYFSYDVKMKEKGDIPEGYSVSREKKERFSLILESASTNQTSMYLCASRGNTEAFFGQGTRLTVV.

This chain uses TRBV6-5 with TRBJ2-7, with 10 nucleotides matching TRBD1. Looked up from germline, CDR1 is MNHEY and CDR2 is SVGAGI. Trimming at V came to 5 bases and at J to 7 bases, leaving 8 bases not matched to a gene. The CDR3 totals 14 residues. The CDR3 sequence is CASSRRDRGGEQYF. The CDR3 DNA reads TGTGCCAGCAGTCGCCGGGACAGGGGAGGGGAGCAGTACTTC.

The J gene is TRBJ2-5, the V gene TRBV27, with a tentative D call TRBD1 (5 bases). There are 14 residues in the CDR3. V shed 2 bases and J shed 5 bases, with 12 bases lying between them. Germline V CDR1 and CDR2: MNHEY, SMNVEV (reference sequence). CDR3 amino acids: CASSLRAGRETQYF. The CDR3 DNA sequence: TGTGCCAGCAGTTTACGGGCAGGGCGGGAGACCCAGTACTTC.

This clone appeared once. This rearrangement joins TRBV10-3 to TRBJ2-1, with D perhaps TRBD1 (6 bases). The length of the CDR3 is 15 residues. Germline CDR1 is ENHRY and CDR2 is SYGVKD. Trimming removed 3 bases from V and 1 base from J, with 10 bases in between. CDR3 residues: CAISDRGGSYNEQFF. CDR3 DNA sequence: TGTGCCATCAGTGACAGGGGTGGGTCCTACAATGAGCAGTTCTTC.

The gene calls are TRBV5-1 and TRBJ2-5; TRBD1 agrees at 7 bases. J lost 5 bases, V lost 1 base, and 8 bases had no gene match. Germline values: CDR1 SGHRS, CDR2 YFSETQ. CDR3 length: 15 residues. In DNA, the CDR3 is TGCGCCAGCAGCTTGTCACAGGGGCCGCATGAGACCCAGTACTTC. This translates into CASSLSQGPHETQYF.